This T cell receptor beta chain appears in the sequencing data of a study of shared clonotypes between healthy human individuals. Study overall: Three plates each covered CD4 naive and memory; CD8 naive two, CD8 memory one. Study-level results: The authors expected sequencing depth to affect clonotype sharing among donors.

Germline V CDR1 and CDR2: MNHEY, SMNVEV (reference sequence). Between the trimmed V and J ends, which lost 5 bases and 15 bases, there was a span of 17 bases. CDR3 length: 12 residues. Produced via immunoSEQ multiplex PCR; TCRdb's table is partial and in-frame only. Found here are some 2,100,000 clones, around 93% of them singletons; the top ten hold more than 1.5%. This clone was counted a single time. Antigen unknown. CD45RO negativity and positive selection for CCR7 defined naive CD8 cells, a population that excluded terminally differentiated effector memory CD45RA+ cells. Every donor, a Caucasian adult, lived in Nashville, Tennessee.

Sequenced sample: naive CD8+ T cells from PBMCs. The sequence came from a man between 18 and 29 years old in good health. Some clones in this sample may be carry-over from other donors' samples. The V and J genes are TRBV27 and TRBJ2-4; tentative D call: TRBD1 (6 bases). The CDR3 DNA is TGTGCCAGCAGTGACACAGGGAAGAATTCGTACTTC. Translating gives CASSDTGKNSYF.